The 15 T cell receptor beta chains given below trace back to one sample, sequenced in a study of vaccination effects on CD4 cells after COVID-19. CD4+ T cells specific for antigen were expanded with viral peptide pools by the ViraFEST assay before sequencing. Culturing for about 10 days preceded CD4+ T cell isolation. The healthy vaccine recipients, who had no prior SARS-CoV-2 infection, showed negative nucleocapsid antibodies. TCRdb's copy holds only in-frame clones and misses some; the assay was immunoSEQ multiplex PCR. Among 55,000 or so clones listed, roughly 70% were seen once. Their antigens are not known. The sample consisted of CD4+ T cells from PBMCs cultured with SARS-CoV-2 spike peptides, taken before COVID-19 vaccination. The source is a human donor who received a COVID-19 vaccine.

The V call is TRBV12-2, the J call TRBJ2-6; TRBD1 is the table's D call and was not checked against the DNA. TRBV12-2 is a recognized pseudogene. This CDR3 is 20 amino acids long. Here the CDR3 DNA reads TGTGCAAGTCGCTCCCCCCCGCGGGACAGGCCCAACTCTGGGGCCAACGTCCTGACTTTC. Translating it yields CASRSPPRDRPNSGANVLTF.

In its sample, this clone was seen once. CDR3 nucleotides: TGTGCCAGCAGCTTGGCCGATACGCGAGCTTTCTTT. It codes for CASSLADTRAFF. This chain uses TRBV7-2 with TRBJ1-1; D ambiguous. Germline values: CDR1 SGHTA, CDR2 FQGNSA. The CDR3 is 12 amino acids. V gave up 3 bases and J gave up 10 bases, with 12 bases separating them.

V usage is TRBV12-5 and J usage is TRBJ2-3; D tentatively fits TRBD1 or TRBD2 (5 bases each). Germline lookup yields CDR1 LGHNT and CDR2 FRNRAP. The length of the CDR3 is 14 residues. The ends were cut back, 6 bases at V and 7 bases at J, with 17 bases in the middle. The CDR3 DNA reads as TGTGCTAGTGGCGCCATGGGGGTAGCGAATACGCAGTATTTT. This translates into CASGAMGVANTQYF.

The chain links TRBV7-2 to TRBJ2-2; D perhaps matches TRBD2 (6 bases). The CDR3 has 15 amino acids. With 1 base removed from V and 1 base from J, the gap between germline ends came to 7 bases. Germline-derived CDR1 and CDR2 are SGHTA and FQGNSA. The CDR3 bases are TGTGCCAGCAGCTTAGAGGGACTGAACACCGGGGAGCTGTTTTTT. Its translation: CASSLEGLNTGELFF.

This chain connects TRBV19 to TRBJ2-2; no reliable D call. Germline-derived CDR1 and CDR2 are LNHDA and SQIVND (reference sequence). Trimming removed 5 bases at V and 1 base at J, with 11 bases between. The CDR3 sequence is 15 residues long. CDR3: CASSLGLRNTGELFF. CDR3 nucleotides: TGTGCCAGTAGTCTTGGGTTGAGGAACACCGGGGAGCTGTTTTTT.

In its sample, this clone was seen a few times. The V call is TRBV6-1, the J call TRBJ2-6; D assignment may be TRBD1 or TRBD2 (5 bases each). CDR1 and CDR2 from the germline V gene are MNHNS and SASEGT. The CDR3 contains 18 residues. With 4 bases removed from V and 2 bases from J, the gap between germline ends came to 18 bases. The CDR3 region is CASSGRDPGSAGANVLTF. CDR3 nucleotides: TGTGCCAGCAGTGGCCGGGATCCAGGGTCGGCTGGGGCCAACGTCCTGACTTTC.

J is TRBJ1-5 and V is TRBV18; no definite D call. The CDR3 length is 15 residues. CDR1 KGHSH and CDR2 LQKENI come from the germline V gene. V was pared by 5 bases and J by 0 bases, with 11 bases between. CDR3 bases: TGTGCCAGCTCATTCAGACCGACTAGCAATCAGCCCCAGCATTTT. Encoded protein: CASSFRPTSNQPQHF.

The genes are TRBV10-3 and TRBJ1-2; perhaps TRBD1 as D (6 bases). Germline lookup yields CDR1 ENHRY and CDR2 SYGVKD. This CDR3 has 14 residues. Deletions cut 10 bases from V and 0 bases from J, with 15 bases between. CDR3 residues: CATFTGPANYGYTF. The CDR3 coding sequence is TGTGCCACCTTTACAGGGCCCGCTAACTATGGCTACACCTTC.

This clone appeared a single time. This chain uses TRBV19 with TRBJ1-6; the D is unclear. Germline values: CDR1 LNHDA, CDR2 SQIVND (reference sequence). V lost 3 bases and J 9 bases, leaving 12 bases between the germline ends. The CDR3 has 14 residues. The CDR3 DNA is TGTGCCAGTAGTATCGGGGATCTGGGTTCACCCCTCCACTTT. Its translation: CASSIGDLGSPLHF.

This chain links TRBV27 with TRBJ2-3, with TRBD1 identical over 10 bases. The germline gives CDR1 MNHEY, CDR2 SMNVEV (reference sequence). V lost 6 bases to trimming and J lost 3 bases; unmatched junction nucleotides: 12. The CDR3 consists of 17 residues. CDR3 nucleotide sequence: TGTGCCAGCAGGCCGCCCCCCGGGACAGGGGAAACAGATACGCAGTATTTT. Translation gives CASRPPPGTGETDTQYF.

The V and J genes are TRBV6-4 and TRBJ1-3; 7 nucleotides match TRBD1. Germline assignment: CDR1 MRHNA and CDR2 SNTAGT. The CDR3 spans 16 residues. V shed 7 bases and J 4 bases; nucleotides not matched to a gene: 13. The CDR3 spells CASIPRRQGQGNTIYF. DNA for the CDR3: TGTGCCAGCATCCCTAGAAGACAGGGCCAAGGAAACACCATATATTTT.

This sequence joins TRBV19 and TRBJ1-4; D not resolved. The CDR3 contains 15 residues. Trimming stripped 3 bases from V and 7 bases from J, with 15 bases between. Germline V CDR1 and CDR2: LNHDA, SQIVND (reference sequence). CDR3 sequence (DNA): TGTGCCAGTAGTATCCCCGGGAAGAGGAGTGAAAAACTGTTTTTT. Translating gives CASSIPGKRSEKLFF.

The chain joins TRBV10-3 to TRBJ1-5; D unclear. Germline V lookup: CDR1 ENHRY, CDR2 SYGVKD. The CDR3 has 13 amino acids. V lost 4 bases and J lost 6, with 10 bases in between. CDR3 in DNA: TGTGCCATCAGTGCGGGGTTAGGTCAGCCCCAGCATTTT. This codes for CAISAGLGQPQHF.

For the CDR3, the DNA is TGTGCCAGAAGCCTTGCGCGGGAGCCCTACAATGAGCAGTTCTTC. Protein sequence: CARSLAREPYNEQFF. The chain uses TRBV5-3 and TRBJ2-1; 7 bases match TRBD2. TRBV5-3 is an ORF, and what it does is uncertain. V was clipped by 4 bases and J by 2 bases; unmatched bases: 6. This CDR3 is built from 15 residues.

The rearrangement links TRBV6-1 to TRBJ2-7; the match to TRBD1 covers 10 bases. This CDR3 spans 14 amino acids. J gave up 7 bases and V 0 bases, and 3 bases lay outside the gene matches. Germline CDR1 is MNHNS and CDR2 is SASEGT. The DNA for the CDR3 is TGTGCCAGCAGTGAAGCGCCGGGACAGGGGGAGCAGTACTTC. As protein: CASSEAPGQGEQYF.